A single sample gave rise to the 8 T cell receptor beta chains below, sequenced in a study of T cells in Graves' hyperthyroidism and ophthalmopathy. Researchers amplified the TCR beta CDR3 regions from RNA transcripts. Carried out on the TCR CDR3, a first-round RT-PCR used the HTBI primer set. Each CDR3 protein is one row after TCRdb ran MiXCR on the multiplex PCR reads. The profile shows roughly 570,000 distinct CDR3 sequences, about 45% of them singletons. Sequenced sample: peripheral blood or thyroid tissue (not recorded which). These receptor sequences come from a woman younger than 35 with Graves' hyperthyroidism.

In its sample, this clonotype was seen once. This chain uses TRBV10-3 with TRBJ2-7; 7 bases are a match to TRBD2. Unmatched junction bases numbered 15, after V lost 10 bases and J lost 0 bases. The CDR3 is 16 amino acids. In germline, CDR1 is ENHRY, CDR2 SYGVKD. The CDR3 DNA sequence: TGTGCCAGCATCGCCATACTAGCGATTAGCTCCTACGAGCAGTACTTC. Protein product: CASIAILAISSYEQYF.

This clonotype is a singleton in its sample. This rearrangement joins TRBV28 to TRBJ1-2; D gene unclear. Trimming took off 1 base at V and 12 bases at J, with 9 bases between the two ends. Germline V gives CDR1 MDHEN, CDR2 SYDVKM. This CDR3 has 11 amino acids. The CDR3 DNA is TGTGCCAGCAGTTTATTGGGTCGGCACACCTTC. Encoded protein: CASSLLGRHTF.

A remark on this clonotype: A much larger clone lies a single base off, so this may be a read error. This chain links TRBV20-1 with TRBJ1-2, with D tentatively TRBD1 (5 bases). The germline gives CDR1 DFQATT, CDR2 SNEGSKA (reference sequence). The length of the CDR3 is 10 residues. DNA of the CDR3: TGCAGTGCTAGTGGGGGAGGCTGCACCTTC. Translating gives CSASGGGCTF.

There are many counts of this clonotype. This rearrangement joins TRBV19 to TRBJ1-4; 9 bases match TRBD1. The J segment lost 6 bases and the V segment lost 6 bases, leaving 8 bases of the junction unmatched. The germline gives CDR1 LNHDA, CDR2 SQIVND (reference sequence). There are 15 residues in the CDR3. CDR3 protein: CASRPPGQGYEKLFF. The DNA of the CDR3 is TGTGCCAGTAGGCCGCCGGGACAGGGATATGAAAAACTGTTTTTT.

V and J are TRBV25-1 and TRBJ1-2; weak D call: TRBD1 (5 bases). The ends were cut back, 2 bases at V and 4 bases at J, with 11 bases in the middle. Germline CDR1 reads MGHDK; CDR2 reads SYGVNS. This CDR3 contains 14 residues. The CDR3 spells CASSEVGRFYGYTF. The DNA for the CDR3 is TGTGCCAGCAGTGAAGTGGGGCGCTTCTATGGCTACACCTTC.

In its sample, this clonotype was seen many times. The rearrangement uses TRBV5-8 and TRBJ2-7; D uncertain. Trimming pared 3 bases from V and 7 bases from J, leaving 8 bases between. The CDR3 is made up of 11 amino acids. Germline CDR1 reads SGHTS; CDR2 reads YDEGEE. In DNA form, the CDR3 reads TGTGCCAGCAGCTCCTATGCGGAGCAGTACTTC. This encodes CASSSYAEQYF.

The chain has TRBV7-9 and TRBJ1-2; D is unclear. Germline V lookup: CDR1 SEHNR, CDR2 FQNEAQ (reference sequence). Deletions cut 6 bases from V and 4 bases from J, with 15 bases between. This CDR3 spans 14 amino acids. CDR3 region: CASSPPWPAYGYTF. CDR3 bases: TGTGCCAGCAGTCCTCCTTGGCCGGCCTATGGCTACACCTTC.

This clonotype was detected many times. The V and J genes are TRBV12-3 or TRBV12-4 and TRBJ2-7; D perhaps matches TRBD2 (5 bases). V lost 3 bases, J lost 0 bases, and 12 bases lay in between. CDR3 length equals 15 residues. The CDR3 reads CASSLRLRGSYEQYF. The CDR3 bases are TGTGCCAGCAGTTTGAGGCTACGGGGCTCCTACGAGCAGTACTTC.